The 8 T cell receptor beta chains presented below share a single source sample, sequenced in a study of blood T cell repertoires in COVID-19. Profiled with immunoSEQ multiplex PCR; TCRdb holds only in-frame clones, not every one. The table lists more than 200,000 clones, over 75% of them singletons. Input material: peripheral blood. The receptors were sampled from a woman in her thirties or forties who had recovered from COVID-19.

V and J are TRBV28 and TRBJ2-1; 7 bases agree with TRBD2. V was pared by 3 bases and J by 0 bases, with 2 bases of the junction left unmatched. The V gene's germline CDR1 is MDHEN and CDR2 SYDVKM. The CDR3 sequence is 15 residues long. For the CDR3, the DNA is TGTGCCAGCAGTTTCGGCGGGAGCTCCTACAATGAGCAGTTCTTC. The encoded protein is CASSFGGSSYNEQFF. The complete variable domain, with remaining parts taken from reference TRBV28 and TRBJ2-1, reads DVKVTQSSRYLVKRTGEKVFLECVQDMDHENMFWYRQDPGLGLRLIYFSYDVKMKEKGDIPEGYSVSREKKERFSLILESASTNQTSMYLCASSFGGSSYNEQFFGPGTRLTVL.

The chain employs TRBV25-1 and TRBJ2-7; 7 bases match TRBD1. Germline CDR1 and CDR2: MGHDK and SYGVNS. The CDR3 loop spans 13 amino acids. Trimming took 2 bases from V and 10 from J; bases not matched to a gene: 8. CDR3 residues: CASSEELGGSQYF. In DNA, the CDR3 is TGTGCCAGCAGTGAAGAGTTAGGGGGCTCCCAGTACTTC.

The rearrangement links TRBV10-1 to TRBJ2-4; TRBD1 matches at 8 bases. With 11 bases clipped from V and 3 bases from J, the junction kept 21 bases outside the gene matches. This CDR3 region has 18 residues. The germline CDR1 and CDR2 sequences are WNHNN and SYGVQD (reference sequence). This CDR3 reads CAPRARGRWKFGKNIQYF. Written as DNA, the CDR3 is TGCGCCCCTCGGGCCAGGGGGCGATGGAAGTTCGGCAAAAACATTCAGTACTTC.

The CDR3 region is CASSRDRNDAFFYGYTF. The CDR3 DNA sequence: TGTGCCAGCAGTCGCGACAGAAACGACGCTTTTTTCTATGGCTACACCTTC. V and J are TRBV6-6 and TRBJ1-2; the D gene is possibly TRBD1 (5 bases). V shed 5 bases and J shed 4 bases, with 23 bases lying between them. Looked up from germline, CDR1 is MNHNY and CDR2 is SVGAGI (reference sequence). This CDR3 spans 17 amino acids.

This clone was seen a single time. This CDR3 is CASSLERGTHNEQFF. As DNA, the CDR3 is TGTGCCAGCAGCTTAGAACGGGGAACCCACAATGAGCAGTTCTTC. This sequence joins TRBV7-8 and TRBJ2-1, with D possibly matching TRBD2 (5 bases). Germline CDR1 reads SGHVS; CDR2 reads FQNEAQ. There are 15 residues in the CDR3. V was cut by 1 base and J by 5 bases, with 12 bases left in between.

This clone came up a few times. The chain has TRBV19 and TRBJ1-5; 8 bases agree with TRBD1. The CDR3 runs to 16 residues. Trimming at V came to 9 bases and at J to 2 bases, leaving 12 bases not matched to a gene. CDR1 and CDR2 (germline): LNHDA, SQIVND (reference sequence). The CDR3 bases are TGTGCCAGCGAGTTAACCCCGGGACAGGGCAATCAGCCCCAGCATTTT. Protein sequence: CASELTPGQGNQPQHF.

The J gene is TRBJ1-6, the V gene TRBV4-3, with 9 bases aligning to TRBD1. This CDR3 region has 17 residues. Germline trimming cut 4 bases from V and 3 bases from J; bases unmatched to any gene: 7. Germline V gives CDR1 LGHNA, CDR2 YSLEER. The DNA of the CDR3 is TGCGCCAGCAGCCCCACTCTGACAGGGGGCTATAATTCACCCCTCCACTTT. Translated: CASSPTLTGGYNSPLHF.

Worth noting for this clone: Other DNA sequences of this sample code for an identical CDR3. The V gene is TRBV4-3, the J gene TRBJ1-5, with 10 bases matching TRBD1. V dropped 1 base and J dropped 7; count of bases not matched to a gene: 4. Germline V gives CDR1 LGHNA, CDR2 YSLEER. The CDR3 has 15 residues. The CDR3 is CASSQGTGGRQPQHF. DNA for the CDR3: TGCGCCAGCAGCCAAGGGACAGGGGGGAGACAGCCCCAGCATTTT.